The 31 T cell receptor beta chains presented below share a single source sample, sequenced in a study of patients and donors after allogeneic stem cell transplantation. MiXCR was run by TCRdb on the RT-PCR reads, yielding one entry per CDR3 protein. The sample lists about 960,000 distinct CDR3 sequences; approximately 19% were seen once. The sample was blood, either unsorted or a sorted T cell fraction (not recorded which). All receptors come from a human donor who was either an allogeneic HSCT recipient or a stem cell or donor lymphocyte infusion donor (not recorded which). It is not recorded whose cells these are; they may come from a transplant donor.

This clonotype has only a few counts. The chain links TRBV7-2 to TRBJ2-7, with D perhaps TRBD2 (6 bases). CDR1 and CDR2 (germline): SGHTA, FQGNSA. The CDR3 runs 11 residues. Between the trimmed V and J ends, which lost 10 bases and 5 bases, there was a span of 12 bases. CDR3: CATRDFNEQYF. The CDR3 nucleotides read TGTGCCACTAGGGACTTCAACGAGCAGTACTTC.

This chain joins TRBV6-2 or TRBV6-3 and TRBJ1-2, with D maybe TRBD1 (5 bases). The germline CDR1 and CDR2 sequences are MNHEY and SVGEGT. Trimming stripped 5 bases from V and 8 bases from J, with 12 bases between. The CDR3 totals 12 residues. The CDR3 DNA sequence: TGTGCCAGCAGTAGGGGTTTACGAGGCTACACCTTC. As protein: CASSRGLRGYTF.

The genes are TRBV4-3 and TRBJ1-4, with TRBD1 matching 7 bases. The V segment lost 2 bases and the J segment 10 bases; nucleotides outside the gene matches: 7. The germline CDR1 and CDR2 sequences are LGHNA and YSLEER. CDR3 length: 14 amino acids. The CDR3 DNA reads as TGCGCCAGCAGCCAACCCGACAGGGCCGGAAAACTGTTTTTT. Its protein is CASSQPDRAGKLFF.

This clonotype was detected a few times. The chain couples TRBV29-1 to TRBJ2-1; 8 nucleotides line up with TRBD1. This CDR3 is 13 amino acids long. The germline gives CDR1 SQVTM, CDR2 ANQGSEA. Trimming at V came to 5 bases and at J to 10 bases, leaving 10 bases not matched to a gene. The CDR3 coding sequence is TGCAGCGTTTTAGGGGGTTGGACAGGGGAGCAGTTCTTC. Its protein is CSVLGGWTGEQFF.

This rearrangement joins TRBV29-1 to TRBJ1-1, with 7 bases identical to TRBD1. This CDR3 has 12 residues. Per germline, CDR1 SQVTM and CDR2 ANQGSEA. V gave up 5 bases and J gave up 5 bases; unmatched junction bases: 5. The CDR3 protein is CSVSTGVTEAFF. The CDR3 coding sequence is TGCAGCGTTTCTACAGGGGTGACTGAAGCTTTCTTT.

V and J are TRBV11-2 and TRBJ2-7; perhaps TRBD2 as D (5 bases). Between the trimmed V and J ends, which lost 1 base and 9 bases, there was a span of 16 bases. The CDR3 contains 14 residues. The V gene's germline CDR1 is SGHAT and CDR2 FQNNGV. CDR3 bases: TGTGCCAGCAGCTTAGGTTCTAGCCTCTCTGTGCAGTACTTC. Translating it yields CASSLGSSLSVQYF.

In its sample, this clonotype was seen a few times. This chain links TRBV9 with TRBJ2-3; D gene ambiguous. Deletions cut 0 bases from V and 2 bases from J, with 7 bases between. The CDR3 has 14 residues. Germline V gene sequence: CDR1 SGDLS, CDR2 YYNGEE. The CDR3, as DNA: TGTGCCAGCAGCGTAGTAGGCGCCACAGATACGCAGTATTTT. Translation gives CASSVVGATDTQYF.

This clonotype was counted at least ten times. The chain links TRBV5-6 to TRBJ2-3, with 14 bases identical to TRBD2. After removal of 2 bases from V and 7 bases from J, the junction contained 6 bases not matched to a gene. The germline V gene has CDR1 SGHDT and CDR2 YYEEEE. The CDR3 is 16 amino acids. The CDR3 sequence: CASSFVGLAGENTQYF. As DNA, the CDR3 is TGTGCCAGCAGCTTCGTGGGACTAGCGGGAGAGAATACGCAGTATTTT. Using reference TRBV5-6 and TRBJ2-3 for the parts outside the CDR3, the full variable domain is DAGVTQSPTHLIKTRGQQVTLRCSPKSGHDTVSWYQQALGQGPQFIFQYYEEEERQRGNFPDRFSGHQFPNYSSELNVNALLLGDSALYLCASSFVGLAGENTQYFGPGTRLTVL.

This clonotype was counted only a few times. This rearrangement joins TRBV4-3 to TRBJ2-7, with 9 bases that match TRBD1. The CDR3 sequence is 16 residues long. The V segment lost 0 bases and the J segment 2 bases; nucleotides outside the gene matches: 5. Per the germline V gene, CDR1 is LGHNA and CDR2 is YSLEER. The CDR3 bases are TGCGCCAGCAGCCAAGATCGGGGGACAGGGCCCTACGAGCAGTACTTC. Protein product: CASSQDRGTGPYEQYF.

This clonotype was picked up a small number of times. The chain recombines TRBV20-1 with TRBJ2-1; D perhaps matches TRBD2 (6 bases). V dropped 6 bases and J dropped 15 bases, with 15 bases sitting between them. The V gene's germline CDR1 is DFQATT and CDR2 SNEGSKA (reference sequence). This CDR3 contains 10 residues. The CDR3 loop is CSAPAGPRFF. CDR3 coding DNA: TGCAGTGCGCCCGCGGGGCCTCGGTTCTTC.

CDR3 coding DNA: TGCAGTGCTAGAGACAGGGATGAGACCAAAAACATTCAGTACTTC. Encoded protein: CSARDRDETKNIQYF. The genes are TRBV20-1 and TRBJ2-4, with D tentatively TRBD1 (5 bases). Trimming removed 0 bases at V and 2 bases at J, with 11 bases between. In germline, CDR1 is DFQATT, CDR2 SNEGSKA (reference sequence). The CDR3 runs 15 residues.

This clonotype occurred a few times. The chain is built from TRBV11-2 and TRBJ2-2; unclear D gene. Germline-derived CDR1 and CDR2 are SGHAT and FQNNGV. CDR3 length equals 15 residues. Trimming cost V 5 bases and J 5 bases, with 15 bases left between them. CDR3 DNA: TGTGCCAGCAGCAAAGGACGGAAGCCAACCGGGGAGCTGTTTTTT. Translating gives CASSKGRKPTGELFF.

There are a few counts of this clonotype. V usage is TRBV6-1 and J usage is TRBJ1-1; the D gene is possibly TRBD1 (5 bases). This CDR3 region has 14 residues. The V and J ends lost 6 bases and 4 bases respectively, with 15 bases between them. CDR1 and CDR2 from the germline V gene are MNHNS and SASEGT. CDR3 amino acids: CASRIRGLSTEAFF. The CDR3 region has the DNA TGTGCCAGCAGGATCCGGGGGTTGAGCACTGAAGCTTTCTTT.

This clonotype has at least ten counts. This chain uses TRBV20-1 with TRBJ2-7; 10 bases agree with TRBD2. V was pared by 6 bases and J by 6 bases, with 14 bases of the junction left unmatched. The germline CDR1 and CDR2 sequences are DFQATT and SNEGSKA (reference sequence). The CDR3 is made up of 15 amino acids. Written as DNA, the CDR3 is TGCAGTGCCCGAGCCCCGGGCACTAGCGGGATCGAGCAGTACTTC. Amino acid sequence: CSARAPGTSGIEQYF.

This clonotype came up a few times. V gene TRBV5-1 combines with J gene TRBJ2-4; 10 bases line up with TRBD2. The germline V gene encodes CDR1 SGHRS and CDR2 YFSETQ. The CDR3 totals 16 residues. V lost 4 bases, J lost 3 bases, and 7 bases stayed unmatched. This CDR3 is CASSPRTSGNKNIQYF. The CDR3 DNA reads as TGCGCCAGCAGCCCCCGGACTAGCGGAAACAAAAACATTCAGTACTTC.

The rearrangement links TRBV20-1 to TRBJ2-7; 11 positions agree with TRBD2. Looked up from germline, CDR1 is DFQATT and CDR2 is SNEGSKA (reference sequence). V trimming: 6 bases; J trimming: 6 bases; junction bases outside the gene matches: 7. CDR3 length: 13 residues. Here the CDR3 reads CSASLAGASEQYF. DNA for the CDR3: TGCAGTGCCTCACTAGCGGGAGCAAGCGAGCAGTACTTC.

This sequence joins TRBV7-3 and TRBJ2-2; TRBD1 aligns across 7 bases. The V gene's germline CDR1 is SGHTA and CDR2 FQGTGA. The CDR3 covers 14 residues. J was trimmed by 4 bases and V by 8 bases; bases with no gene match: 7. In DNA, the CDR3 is TGTGCCAGCCAGGGACAGACCGGCACCGGGGAGCTGTTTTTT. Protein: CASQGQTGTGELFF.

The CDR3 region is CASSQAGRGNTEAFF. DNA for the CDR3: TGTGCCAGCAGCCAAGCCGGGAGGGGTAACACTGAAGCTTTCTTT. The rearrangement links TRBV3-1 to TRBJ1-1; D is perhaps TRBD1 (5 bases). The CDR3 length is 15 residues. Germline V CDR1 and CDR2: LGHDT, YNNKEL (reference sequence). V lost 1 base and J lost 2, with 11 bases in between.

CDR3 coding DNA: TGTGCCAGCACCCCACGGGGGGTAGGGGAGCAGTACTTC. It codes for CASTPRGVGEQYF. The chain has TRBV5-5 and TRBJ2-7; the match to TRBD2 covers 7 bases. CDR1 and CDR2 (germline): SGHKS, YYEKEE (reference sequence). The J segment lost 7 bases and the V segment lost 6 bases, leaving 10 bases of the junction unmatched. The CDR3 has 13 residues.

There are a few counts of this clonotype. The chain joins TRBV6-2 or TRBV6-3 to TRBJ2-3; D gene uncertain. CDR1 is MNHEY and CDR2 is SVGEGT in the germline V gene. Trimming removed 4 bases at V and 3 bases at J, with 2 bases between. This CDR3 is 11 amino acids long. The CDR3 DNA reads TGTGCCAGCAGTTGGACAGATACGCAGTATTTT. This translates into CASSWTDTQYF.

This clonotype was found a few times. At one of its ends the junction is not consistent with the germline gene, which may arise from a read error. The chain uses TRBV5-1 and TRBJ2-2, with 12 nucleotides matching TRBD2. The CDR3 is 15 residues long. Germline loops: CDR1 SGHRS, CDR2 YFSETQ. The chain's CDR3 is CASTTSGGRTGELFF. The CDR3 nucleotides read TGCGCTAGCACCACTAGCGGGGGGCGTACCGGGGAGCTGTTTTTT. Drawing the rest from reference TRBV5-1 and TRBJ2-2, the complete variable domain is KAGVTQTPRYLIKTRGQQVTLSCSPISGHRSVSWYQQTPGQGLQFLFEYFSETQRNKGNFPGRFSGRQFSNSRSEMNVSTLELGDSALYLCASTTSGGRTGELFFGEGSRLTVL.

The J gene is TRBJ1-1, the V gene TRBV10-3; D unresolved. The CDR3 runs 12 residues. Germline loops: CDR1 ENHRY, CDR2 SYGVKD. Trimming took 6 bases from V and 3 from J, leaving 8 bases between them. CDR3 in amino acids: CAISSGYTEAFF. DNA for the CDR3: TGTGCCATCAGCTCGGGGTACACTGAAGCTTTCTTT.

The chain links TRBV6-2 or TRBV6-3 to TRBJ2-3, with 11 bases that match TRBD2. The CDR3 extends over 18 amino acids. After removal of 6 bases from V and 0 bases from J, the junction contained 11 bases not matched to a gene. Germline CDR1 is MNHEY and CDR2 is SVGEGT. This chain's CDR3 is CASRGWTSGRSSTDTQYF. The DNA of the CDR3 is TGTGCCAGCAGAGGATGGACTAGCGGGCGCTCCAGCACAGATACGCAGTATTTT.

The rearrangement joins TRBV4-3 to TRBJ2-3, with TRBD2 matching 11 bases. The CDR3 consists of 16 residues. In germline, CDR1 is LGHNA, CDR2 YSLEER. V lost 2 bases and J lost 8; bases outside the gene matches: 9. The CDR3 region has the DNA TGCGCCAGCAGCCAAATGACTAGCGGGGTGTTCGCTACGCAGTATTTT. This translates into CASSQMTSGVFATQYF.

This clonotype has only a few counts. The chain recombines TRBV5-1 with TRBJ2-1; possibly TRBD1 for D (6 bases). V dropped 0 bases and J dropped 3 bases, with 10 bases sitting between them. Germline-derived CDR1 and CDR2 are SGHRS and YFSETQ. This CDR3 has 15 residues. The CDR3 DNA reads TGCGCCAGCAGCTTGGACAGGGTCCACTACAATGAGCAGTTCTTC. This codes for CASSLDRVHYNEQFF.

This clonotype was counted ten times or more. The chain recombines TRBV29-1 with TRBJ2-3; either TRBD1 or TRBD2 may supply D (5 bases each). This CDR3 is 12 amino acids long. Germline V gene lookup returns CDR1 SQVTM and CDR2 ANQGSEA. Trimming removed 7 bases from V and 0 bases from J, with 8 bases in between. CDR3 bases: TGCAGCGCGGGACCTAGCACAGATACGCAGTATTTT. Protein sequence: CSAGPSTDTQYF.

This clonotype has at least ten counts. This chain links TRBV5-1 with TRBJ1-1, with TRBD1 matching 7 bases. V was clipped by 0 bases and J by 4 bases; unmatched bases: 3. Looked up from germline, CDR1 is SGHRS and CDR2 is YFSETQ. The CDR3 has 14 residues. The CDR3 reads CASSLARGATEAFF. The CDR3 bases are TGCGCCAGCAGCTTGGCCAGGGGGGCCACTGAAGCTTTCTTT. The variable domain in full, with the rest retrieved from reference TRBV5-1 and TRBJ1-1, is KAGVTQTPRYLIKTRGQQVTLSCSPISGHRSVSWYQQTPGQGLQFLFEYFSETQRNKGNFPGRFSGRQFSNSRSEMNVSTLELGDSALYLCASSLARGATEAFFGQGTRLTVV.

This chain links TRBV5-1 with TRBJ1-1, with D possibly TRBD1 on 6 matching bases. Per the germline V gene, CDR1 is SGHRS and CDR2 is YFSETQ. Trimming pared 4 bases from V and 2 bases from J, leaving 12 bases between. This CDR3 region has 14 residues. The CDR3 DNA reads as TGCGCCAGCAGCGTCACAGGGACCAACACTGAAGCTTTCTTT. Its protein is CASSVTGTNTEAFF.

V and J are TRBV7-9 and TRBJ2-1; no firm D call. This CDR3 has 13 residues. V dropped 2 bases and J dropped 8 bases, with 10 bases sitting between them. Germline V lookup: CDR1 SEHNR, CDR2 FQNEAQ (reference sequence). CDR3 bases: TGTGCCAGCAGCTTATTTGTGGTGGATGAGCAGTTCTTC. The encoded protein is CASSLFVVDEQFF.

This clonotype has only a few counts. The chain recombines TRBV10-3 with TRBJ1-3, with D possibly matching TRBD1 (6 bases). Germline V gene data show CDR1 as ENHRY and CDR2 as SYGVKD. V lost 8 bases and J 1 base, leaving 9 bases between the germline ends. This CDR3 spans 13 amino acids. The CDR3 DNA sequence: TGTGCCATCGGACAGAGATCTGGAAACACCATATATTTT. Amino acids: CAIGQRSGNTIYF.

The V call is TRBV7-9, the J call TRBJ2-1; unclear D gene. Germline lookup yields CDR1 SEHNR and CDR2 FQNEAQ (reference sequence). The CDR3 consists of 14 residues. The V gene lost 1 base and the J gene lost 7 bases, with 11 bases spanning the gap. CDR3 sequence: CASSLGASLNEQFF. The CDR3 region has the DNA TGTGCCAGCAGCTTAGGGGCCAGCCTTAATGAGCAGTTCTTC.